One sample yielded the 22 T cell receptor beta chains listed below, sequenced in a study of T cell responses to AZD1222 COVID-19 vaccine. Repertoires were generated with immunoSEQ multiplex PCR, while TCRdb's copy carries only in-frame clones and drops some. The sample includes under 150,000 clones, 85% to 95% of them seen just once. The sample consisted of peripheral blood, taken 28 days after the second AZD1222 dose. The source is an adult who received the AZD1222 COVID-19 vaccine.

CDR3 DNA sequence: TGTGCCAGCAGCTTGGACCTAGCGGGAGGCACAGATACGCAGTATTTT. Translation gives CASSLDLAGGTDTQYF. The chain recombines TRBV7-9 with TRBJ2-3; 10 bases fit TRBD2. Germline trimming cut 3 bases from V and 1 base from J; bases unmatched to any gene: 4. CDR1 and CDR2 from the germline V gene are SEHNR and FQNEAQ (reference sequence). The CDR3 contains 16 residues.

J is TRBJ1-4 and V is TRBV9, with 8 positions matching TRBD1. V lost 1 base to trimming and J lost 8 bases; unmatched junction nucleotides: 7. This CDR3 spans 15 amino acids. CDR1 is SGDLS and CDR2 is YYNGEE in the germline V gene. This CDR3 is CASSVQGARGEKLFF. As DNA, the CDR3 is TGTGCCAGCAGCGTACAGGGGGCGCGGGGGGAAAAACTGTTTTTT.

V and J are TRBV18 and TRBJ2-1, with 10 bases matching TRBD2. The CDR3 runs to 20 residues. In germline, CDR1 is KGHSH, CDR2 LQKENI. J was trimmed by 5 bases and V by 5 bases; bases with no gene match: 21. CDR3 in amino acids: CASSSEAGWLAGAINNEQFF. In nucleotides, the CDR3 is TGTGCCAGCTCATCCGAGGCAGGGTGGCTAGCGGGAGCCATAAACAATGAGCAGTTCTTC. The whole variable domain, remainder taken from reference TRBV18 and TRBJ2-1, is NAGVMQNPRHLVRRRGQEARLRCSPMKGHSHVYWYRQLPEEGLKFMVYLQKENIIDESGMPKERFSAEFPKEGPSILRIQQVVRGDSAAYFCASSSEAGWLAGAINNEQFFGPGTRLTVL.

The chain uses TRBV29-1 and TRBJ2-5, with D perhaps TRBD1 (7 bases). The V gene's germline CDR1 is SQVTM and CDR2 ANQGSEA. Trimming took 6 bases from V and 5 from J, leaving 13 bases between them. The CDR3 runs 12 residues. Written as DNA, the CDR3 is TGCAGCGTCCAGGGGGGACGGGAGACCCAGTACTTC. It yields the protein CSVQGGRETQYF. The variable domain in full, completed from reference TRBV29-1 and TRBJ2-5, reads SAVISQKPSRDICQRGTSLTIQCQVDSQVTMMFWYRQQPGQSLTLIATANQGSEATYESGFVIDKFPISRPNLTFSTLTVSNMSPEDSSIYLCSVQGGRETQYFGPGTRLLVL.

V is TRBV29-1 and J is TRBJ1-2; D remains ambiguous. Germline-derived CDR1 and CDR2 are SQVTM and ANQGSEA. V was trimmed by 0 bases and J by 1 base, leaving 6 bases between them. This CDR3 has 13 amino acids. The CDR3 nucleotides are TGCAGCGTTGAAGATACCAGTAACTATGGCTACACCTTC. This codes for CSVEDTSNYGYTF.

This clone was detected once. V usage is TRBV11-3 and J usage is TRBJ1-1, with D hard to call. Per the germline V gene, CDR1 is SGHNT and CDR2 is YENEEA. V shed 0 bases and J shed 4 bases, with 9 bases lying between them. The CDR3 has 14 amino acids. The CDR3 DNA follows: TGTGCCAGCAGCTTAGATTCGGGGAGCACTGAAGCTTTCTTT. This sequence encodes CASSLDSGSTEAFF.

The rearrangement joins TRBV10-2 to TRBJ1-5; the D is unclear. CDR1 and CDR2 from the germline V gene are WSHSY and SAAADI. This CDR3 comprises 13 residues. V dropped 10 bases and J dropped 6 bases, with 16 bases sitting between them. Written as DNA, the CDR3 is TGCGCCACCAGGCTAGGGAGAAGTCAGCCCCAGCATTTT. Protein product: CATRLGRSQPQHF.

As DNA, the CDR3 is TGTGCCGCCCGGCCAGGGAGAGTTGGTGGCTACACCTTC. Protein sequence: CAARPGRVGGYTF. This chain joins TRBV27 and TRBJ1-2; a possible D gene is TRBD1 (5 bases). The germline V gene encodes CDR1 MNHEY and CDR2 SMNVEV (reference sequence). The CDR3 is 13 amino acids. Trimming pared 11 bases from V and 7 bases from J, leaving 20 bases between.

J is TRBJ1-2 and V is TRBV24-1; no clear D. Trimming shortened V by 4 bases and J by 2 bases, and 4 bases separated the two germline ends. CDR3 length: 12 amino acids. Germline loops: CDR1 KGHDR, CDR2 SFDVKD. The CDR3 loop is CATSEGNYGYTF. CDR3 DNA: TGTGCCACCAGTGAAGGAAACTATGGCTACACCTTC.

The chain couples TRBV10-3 to TRBJ2-1; D perhaps matches TRBD1 (6 bases). Germline V lookup: CDR1 ENHRY, CDR2 SYGVKD. Trimming left V 2 bases short and J 7 bases short, with 9 bases between. The CDR3 covers 13 residues. Here the CDR3 reads CAISETGRNEQFF. The CDR3 coding sequence is TGTGCCATCAGTGAGACAGGGCGAAATGAGCAGTTCTTC.

This chain links TRBV6-5 with TRBJ1-4; D may be TRBD1 (6 bases). CDR1 MNHEY and CDR2 SVGAGI come from the germline V gene. The V end was cut by 7 bases, the J end by 8 bases, with 17 bases between. This CDR3 has 14 amino acids. CDR3: CASKNGGPGEKLFF. DNA of the CDR3: TGTGCCAGCAAAAACGGGGGGCCAGGGGAAAAACTGTTTTTT.

The chain couples TRBV9 to TRBJ1-3; TRBD1 matches at 8 bases. This CDR3 region has 16 residues. Germline values: CDR1 SGDLS, CDR2 YYNGEE. The trim removed 4 bases at V and 4 bases at J, leaving 10 bases unmatched. As DNA, the CDR3 is TGTGCCAGCAGCCCCCGGACAGGGAATGACGGAAACACCATATATTTT. Amino acids: CASSPRTGNDGNTIYF.

The J gene is TRBJ1-1, the V gene TRBV25-1; TRBD1 is a possible D gene (5 bases). The CDR3 totals 12 residues. The V gene lost 2 bases and the J gene lost 11 bases, with 12 bases spanning the gap. Per the germline V gene, CDR1 is MGHDK and CDR2 is SYGVNS. The CDR3 DNA reads as TGTGCCAGCAGTGAAAACGGGGACCGGGCTTTCTTT. This encodes CASSENGDRAFF.

The V gene is TRBV3-1 (or the pseudogene TRBV3-2), the J gene TRBJ2-2; maybe TRBD1 (6 bases). Germline V gene lookup returns CDR1 LGHDT and CDR2 YNNKEL (reference sequence). The CDR3 runs to 19 residues. The V end lost 2 bases, the J end lost 4 bases, and 23 bases lay between the germline ends. The CDR3 spells CASSQSALGARGVTGELFF. DNA of the CDR3: TGTGCCAGCAGCCAATCAGCCTTGGGGGCCCGGGGTGTCACCGGGGAGCTGTTTTTT.

Here the CDR3 reads CASSWAAGGDTQYF. In DNA form, the CDR3 reads TGTGCCAGCAGCTGGGCGGCGGGTGGGGATACGCAGTATTTT. J is TRBJ2-3 and V is TRBV5-4; tentatively, D is TRBD2 (5 bases). The CDR3 extends over 14 amino acids. From germline, CDR1 is SGHNT and CDR2 YYREEE (reference sequence). Between the trimmed V and J ends, which lost 3 bases and 6 bases, there was a span of 14 bases.

CDR3 in DNA: TGTGCCAGCAGCTTAGCGGTAGGGGAAGAAAACATTCAGTACTTC. Translating it yields CASSLAVGEENIQYF. This chain uses TRBV7-9 with TRBJ2-4, with a weak D call TRBD1 (5 bases). Trimming shortened V by 0 bases and J by 5 bases, and 11 bases separated the two germline ends. The CDR3 has 15 residues. Germline V CDR1 and CDR2: SEHNR, FQNEAQ (reference sequence).

In this sample, this clone turned up a few times. This chain links TRBV7-3 with TRBJ1-2, with D unresolved. Trimming pared 4 bases from V and 5 bases from J, leaving 17 bases between. Germline CDR1 reads SGHTA; CDR2 reads FQGTGA. The CDR3 loop spans 15 amino acids. The CDR3 protein is CASSSYVKAEYGYTF. Written as DNA, the CDR3 is TGTGCCAGCAGCTCATATGTGAAGGCAGAGTATGGCTACACCTTC.

The chain combines TRBV27 with TRBJ2-7; weak D call: TRBD2 (6 bases). Trimming removed 5 bases from V and 2 bases from J, with 19 bases in between. Germline CDR1 MNHEY, CDR2 SMNVEV (reference sequence). This CDR3 is 16 amino acids long. The CDR3 DNA reads as TGTGCCAGCAGTCCCTCTAGCGTATCGATAACCTACGAGCAGTACTTC. Its translation is CASSPSSVSITYEQYF.

This chain joins TRBV6-5 and TRBJ2-1; either TRBD1 or TRBD2 may fit D (5 bases each). Trimming removed 10 bases from V and 6 bases from J, with 19 bases in between. Germline lookup yields CDR1 MNHEY and CDR2 SVGAGI. There are 14 residues in the CDR3. The CDR3 sequence: CATRTTNRGNEQFF. The CDR3 bases are TGTGCCACGAGGACAACCAACCGGGGCAATGAGCAGTTCTTC.

This rearrangement joins TRBV20-1 to TRBJ2-7, with 8 positions matching TRBD2. Germline V gene data show CDR1 as DFQATT and CDR2 as SNEGSKA (reference sequence). V was clipped by 3 bases and J by 11 bases; unmatched bases: 12. The CDR3 spans 13 residues. The CDR3 protein is CSASLRRGLVKYF. The CDR3 DNA is TGCAGTGCTAGTCTCAGGAGGGGACTAGTAAAGTACTTC.

The genes are TRBV4-2 and TRBJ2-1, with 9 nucleotides matching TRBD2. The junction had 9 bases not matched to a gene; V was cut back by 1 base and J by 8 bases. This CDR3 is 16 amino acids long. Germline assignment: CDR1 LGHNA and CDR2 YNFKEQ. Here the CDR3 reads CASSQAGTSLVDEQFF. Here the CDR3 DNA reads TGTGCCAGCAGCCAAGCCGGGACTAGCCTTGTCGATGAGCAGTTCTTC.

The V call is TRBV19, the J call TRBJ1-1; a possible D gene is TRBD1 (5 bases). The CDR3 is made up of 15 amino acids. CDR1 and CDR2 from the germline V gene are LNHDA and SQIVND (reference sequence). The ends were cut back, 5 bases at V and 4 bases at J, with 17 bases in the middle. CDR3: CASSPGTEVVTEAFF. The CDR3 DNA sequence: TGTGCCAGTAGTCCCGGGACGGAGGTGGTCACTGAAGCTTTCTTT.